The clone carrying this TCR beta chain was observed once. The CDR3 length is 15 residues. V was clipped by 4 bases and J by 5 bases, with 17 bases between them. The V gene's germline CDR1 is SEHNR and CDR2 FQNEAQ (reference sequence). These data are taken from a study of blood T cell repertoires in COVID-19. Study-wide context: Sites across the United States, Italy and Spain contributed samples from acute and convalescent COVID-19. PBMCs, B-cell-depleted T cells, or T cells provided the cDNA or gDNA that made up the material.

Authors' analysis steps: Amplification of reference gene primers provided the estimated nucleated cell counts. Assay: immunoSEQ multiplex PCR; the TCRdb copy retains only in-frame clones and omits some. The DNA gave D and trimming, while V, J and clone size come from that table. Here the sample spans approximately 45,000 clones, about 86% being singletons. This clonotype originated in a woman older than 75 with acute or convalescent COVID-19. The sample was peripheral blood. The V call is TRBV7-9, the J call TRBJ2-5; TRBD2 might be the D (5 bases). The CDR3 region has the DNA TGTGCCAGCAGCTACCTATACGGGCGGAGGGAGACCCAGTACTTC. Translating it yields CASSYLYGRRETQYF.